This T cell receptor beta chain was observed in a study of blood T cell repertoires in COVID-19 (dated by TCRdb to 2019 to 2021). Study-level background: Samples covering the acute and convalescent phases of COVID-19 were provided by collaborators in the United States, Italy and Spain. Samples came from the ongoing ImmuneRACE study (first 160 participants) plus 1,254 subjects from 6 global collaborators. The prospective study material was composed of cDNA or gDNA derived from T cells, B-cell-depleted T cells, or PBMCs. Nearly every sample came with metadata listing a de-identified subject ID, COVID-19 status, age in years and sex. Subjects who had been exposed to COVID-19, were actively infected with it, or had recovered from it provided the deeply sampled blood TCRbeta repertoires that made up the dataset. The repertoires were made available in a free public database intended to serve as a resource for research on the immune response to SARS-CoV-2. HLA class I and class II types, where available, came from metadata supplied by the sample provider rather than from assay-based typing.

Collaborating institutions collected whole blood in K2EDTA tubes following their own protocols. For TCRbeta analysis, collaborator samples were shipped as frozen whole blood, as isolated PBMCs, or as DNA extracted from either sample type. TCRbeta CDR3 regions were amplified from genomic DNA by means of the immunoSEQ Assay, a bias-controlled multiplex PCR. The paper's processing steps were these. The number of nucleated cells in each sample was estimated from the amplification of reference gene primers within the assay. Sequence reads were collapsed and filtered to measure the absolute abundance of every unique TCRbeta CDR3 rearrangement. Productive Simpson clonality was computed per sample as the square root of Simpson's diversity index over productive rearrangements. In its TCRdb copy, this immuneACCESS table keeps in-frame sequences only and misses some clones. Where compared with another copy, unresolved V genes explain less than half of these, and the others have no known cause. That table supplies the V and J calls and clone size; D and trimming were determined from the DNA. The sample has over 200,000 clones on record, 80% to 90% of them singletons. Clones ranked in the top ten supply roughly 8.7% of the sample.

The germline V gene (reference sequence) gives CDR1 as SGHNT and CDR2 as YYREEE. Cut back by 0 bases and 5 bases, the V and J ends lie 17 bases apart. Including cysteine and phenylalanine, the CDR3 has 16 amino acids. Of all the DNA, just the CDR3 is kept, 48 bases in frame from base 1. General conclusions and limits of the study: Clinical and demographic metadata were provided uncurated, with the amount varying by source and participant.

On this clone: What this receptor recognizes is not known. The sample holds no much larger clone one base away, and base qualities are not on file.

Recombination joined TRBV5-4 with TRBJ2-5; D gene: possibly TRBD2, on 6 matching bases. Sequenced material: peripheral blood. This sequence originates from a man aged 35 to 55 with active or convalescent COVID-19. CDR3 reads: CASSLAGRRGPETQYF. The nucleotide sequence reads TGTGCCAGCAGCTTGGCAGGGAGGAGGGGCCCGGAGACCCAGTACTTC.